The rows below give T cell receptor beta chains drawn from one sample of a study of CD8+CD57+ T cells in acquired aplastic anemia. TCRdb analysed the reads with MiXCR anew, one entry per CDR3 protein. In the table there are about 210,000 distinct CDR3 sequences, around 60% of which are singletons. Source material: sorted CD4+, CD8+, or CD8+CD57+ T cells (not recorded which) from PBMCs. The receptor source for this set is a human donor in good health. Each CDR3 is given with its conserved first and last residue. D genes are given only for firm matches. A clone size is listed for some rows: how often the clone was seen (once, few, many), or a class if it is expanded.

V	size	D	J	DNA	CDR3
TRBV9	many	TRBD1	TRBJ2-3	TGTGCCAGCAGCCTCCCAGGACAGGAGTTCACAGATACGCAGTATTTT	CASSLPGQEFTDTQYF
TRBV11-1	NA	NA	TRBJ2-1	TGTGCCAGCAGCTTAACTGACTCCTTCGAGCAGTTCTTC	CASSLTDSFEQFF
TRBV12-5	NA	NA	TRBJ2-7	TGTGCCAGCAGCGTAGTTATAGACAGCTACGAGCAGTACTTC	CASSVVIDSYEQYF
TRBV7-6	NA	NA	TRBJ1-2	TGTGCCAGCAGCACCTTAGACTCGTATGGCTACACCTTC	CASSTLDSYGYTF
TRBV6-6	NA	NA	TRBJ1-2	TGTGCCAGCAGCCTAGAGGGATGGGGCTACACCTTC	CASSLEGWGYTF
TRBV5-1	NA	TRBD1	TRBJ2-7	TGCGCCAGCAGCGCACGGACAGGGGTGACCTACGAGCAGTACTTC	CASSARTGVTYEQYF
TRBV9	NA	TRBD1	TRBJ2-5	TGTGCCAGCAGCCCAACTGGGACAGCCCAAGAGACCCAGTACTTC	CASSPTGTAQETQYF
TRBV19	NA	NA	TRBJ1-6	TGTGCCAGCCGAGGACAGATTAATTCACCCCTCCACTTT	CASRGQINSPLHF
TRBV10-3	few	TRBD1	TRBJ2-3	TGTGCCATCAGTCCGGGACAGGGACCCACAGATACGCAGTATTTT	CAISPGQGPTDTQYF
TRBV19	NA	TRBD1	TRBJ2-1	TGTGCCAGTAGTATCGACAGGGGGGGGGCTTCCTACAATGAGCAGTTTTTC	CASSIDRGGASYNEQFF
TRBV2	NA	NA	TRBJ1-4	TGTGCCAGCAGACTAGTTGCAACTAATGAAAAACTGTTTTTT	CASRLVATNEKLFF
TRBV12-3/TRBV12-4	few	TRBD2	TRBJ2-5	TGTGCCAGCGGAGAGGGACTAGCGGGGCGGGGGGAGACCCAGTACTTC	CASGEGLAGRGETQYF
TRBV7-8	NA	TRBD1	TRBJ1-6	TGCGCCAGCAGCCAAGGGACAGGGGAGTGTAATTCACCCCCCCACTTT	CASSQGTGECNSPPHF
TRBV7-2	NA	NA	TRBJ2-7	TGTGCCAGCAGCTTAGCGGGGGGAACGCGAGAGCAGTACTTC	CASSLAGGTREQYF
TRBV20-1	NA	TRBD1	TRBJ2-7	TGCAGTGCTAGAGGGGACAGGGCCCCCTACGAGCAGTACTTC	CSARGDRAPYEQYF
TRBV24-1	many	NA	TRBJ2-1	TGTGCCACCAGTGATTTGACGGGGGTCTACAATGAGCAGTTCTTC	CATSDLTGVYNEQFF
TRBV24-1	NA	TRBD2	TRBJ2-1	TGTGCCACCAGTGGCGGAGGGACTAGCGGGAGAGACAATGAGCAGTTCTTC	CATSGGGTSGRDNEQFF
TRBV7-2	once	NA	TRBJ2-7	TGTGCCAGCAGCCTAGCCTCGGGAGTCACCTACGAGCAGTACTTC	CASSLASGVTYEQYF
TRBV5-1	NA	NA	TRBJ2-2	TGCGCCAGCAGACAGACCTACCAGAACACCGGGGAGCTGTTTTTT	CASRQTYQNTGELFF
TRBV7-3	NA	NA	TRBJ1-1	TGTGCCAGCAGCTTGGAGCCCATGAACACTGAAGCTTTCTTT	CASSLEPMNTEAFF
TRBV6-1	many	NA	TRBJ2-2	TGTGCCGGGCGCGGGCTAGGGACCGGGGAGCTGTTTTTT	CAGRGLGTGELFF
TRBV7-2	NA	NA	TRBJ1-6	TGTGCCAGCAGCTTAGCGACTGGGGCCCGAAATAATTCACCCCTCCACTTT	CASSLATGARNNSPLHF
TRBV5-1	NA	TRBD1	TRBJ2-5	TGCGCCAGCAGCTTACAGGGGGGTGGAGAGACCCAGTACTTC	CASSLQGGGETQYF
TRBV5-8	NA	TRBD2	TRBJ2-1	TGTGCCAGCAGCTTGGTGGTTAGCGGGAGGAATGAGCAGTTCTTC	CASSLVVSGRNEQFF
TRBV12-3/TRBV12-4	many	NA	TRBJ2-7	TGTGCCAGCAGTTTAGTCCGGACAGATGCCTACGAGCAGTACTTC	CASSLVRTDAYEQYF
TRBV27	many	TRBD1	TRBJ1-6	TGTGCCAGCAGTTTATCCTTCGGACAGGGAGGATCACCCCTCCACTTT	CASSLSFGQGGSPLHF
TRBV19	once	TRBD1	TRBJ2-3	TGTGCCAGTAGTATAAGTCCGGGACAGGGTACCACAGATACGCAGTATTTT	CASSISPGQGTTDTQYF
TRBV5-1	NA	NA	TRBJ2-7	TGCGCCAGCAGCTTGTACGGGACAACCGTATCCTACGAGCAGTACTTC	CASSLYGTTVSYEQYF
TRBV7-3	medium-sized	TRBD1	TRBJ2-7	TGTGCCAGCAGCTTAACCCCAGGGGGCATCGACGAGCAGTACTTC	CASSLTPGGIDEQYF
TRBV7-3	few	TRBD1	TRBJ1-6	TGTGCCAGCAGCTGGACAGGGGGCAACAATTCACCCCTCCACTTT	CASSWTGGNNSPLHF
TRBV2	NA	NA	TRBJ2-7	TGTGCCAGCACCCCCTGGGTGGTCCGCGGGCAGTACTTC	CASTPWVVRGQYF
TRBV5-1	NA	NA	TRBJ2-1	TGCGCCAGCAGCTTGGGGGGGATCTCCTACAATGAGCAGTTCTTC	CASSLGGISYNEQFF
TRBV12-3/TRBV12-4	many	TRBD2	TRBJ2-7	TGTGCCACTTCACGGGGGGAATCCTACGAGCAGTACTTC	CATSRGESYEQYF
TRBV20-1	few	TRBD1	TRBJ1-5	TGCAGTGCCCCTAGACCGGGACAGTTTAATCAGCCCCAGCATTTT	CSAPRPGQFNQPQHF
TRBV24-1	NA	NA	TRBJ1-1	TGTGCCACCAGTGATTCCAGGACGGGAAACACTGAAGCTTTCTTT	CATSDSRTGNTEAFF
TRBV7-3	few	TRBD1	TRBJ1-4	TGTGCCAGCAGCCCGGGACAGGGAAGTAATGAAAAACTGTTCTTT	CASSPGQGSNEKLFF
TRBV10-3	NA	TRBD2	TRBJ2-7	TGTGCCATCATGGAAGCGGGAGGGTTCTACGAGCAGTACTTC	CAIMEAGGFYEQYF
TRBV5-1	medium-sized	NA	TRBJ2-1	TGTGCTAGCAGCTTAGTAGGGGGATCCTACAATGAGCAGTTCTTC	CASSLVGGSYNEQFF
TRBV12-3/TRBV12-4	many	TRBD1	TRBJ2-7	TGTGCCAGCAGACACCGGGACAGGGGCTACGAGCAGTACTTC	CASRHRDRGYEQYF
TRBV19	NA	NA	TRBJ2-7	TGTGCCAGTAGACTGACAGTGAACTCCTACGAGCAGTACTTC	CASRLTVNSYEQYF
TRBV7-9	NA	NA	TRBJ2-1	TGTGCCGGGGGCCCAGACGGTAATGAGCAGTTCTTC	CAGGPDGNEQFF